These 20 T cell receptor beta chains originate from one sample sequenced in a study of T cell changes during pregnancy in multiple sclerosis (dated by TCRdb to between 2019 and 2020). Library preparation employed the immunoSEQ multiplex PCR assay. In its TCRdb copy, this immuneACCESS table keeps in-frame sequences only and misses some clones. Where compared with another copy, unresolved V genes explain less than half of these, and the others have no known cause. In this sample the table shows some 43,000 clones, 94% of which occur a single time. 8.1% of the sample goes to the ten largest clones. The starting material was CD8+ T cells from peripheral blood mononuclear cells, obtained in the third trimester of pregnancy. Receptor source: a female donor with multiple sclerosis, enrolled in a pregnancy study.

This chain connects TRBV4-1 to TRBJ2-7, with D possibly matching TRBD1 (6 bases). Trimming removed 5 bases at V and 3 bases at J, with 11 bases between. The length of the CDR3 is 13 residues. Per germline, CDR1 MGHRA and CDR2 YSYEKL. The CDR3 DNA sequence: TGCGCCAGCAGCTACCGGGACAACTACGAGCAGTACTTC. Translated, it gives CASSYRDNYEQYF.

V is TRBV7-2 and J is TRBJ2-3; 8 bases line up with TRBD1. Trimming at V came to 1 base and at J to 3 bases, leaving 3 bases not matched to a gene. The CDR3 covers 15 residues. Germline V CDR1 and CDR2: SGHTA, FQGNSA. DNA of the CDR3: TGTGCCAGCAGCTTAGATGGACAGGGAACAGATACGCAGTATTTT. It encodes CASSLDGQGTDTQYF. Variable domain in full (rest from reference TRBV7-2 and TRBJ2-3): GAGVSQSPSNKVTEKGKDVELRCDPISGHTALYWYRQSLGQGLEFLIYFQGNSAPDKSGLPSDRFSAERTGGSVSTLTIQRTQQEDSAVYLCASSLDGQGTDTQYFGPGTRLTVL.

The CDR3 here is CASSYLLAGTDTQYF. CDR3 DNA: TGTGCCAGCAGTTACTTACTAGCGGGGACAGATACGCAGTATTTT. The chain uses TRBV6-5 and TRBJ2-3, with 10 bases lining up with TRBD2. The V and J ends lost 1 base and 3 bases, in that order; junction bases with no gene match: 1. The CDR3 has 15 residues. Germline-derived CDR1 and CDR2 are MNHEY and SVGAGI.

The chain uses TRBV6-5 and TRBJ2-7, with 8 positions matching TRBD2. Per germline, CDR1 MNHEY and CDR2 SVGAGI. The CDR3 covers 13 residues. Germline trimming cut 8 bases from V and 5 bases from J; bases unmatched to any gene: 8. DNA of the CDR3: TGTGCCAGCTCGGGTAGCGGGATCGACGAGCAGTACTTC. As protein: CASSGSGIDEQYF.

The chain links TRBV28 to TRBJ1-5, with 7 bases fitting TRBD1. J gave up 1 base and V 2 bases, and 17 bases lay outside the gene matches. The germline V gene encodes CDR1 MDHEN and CDR2 SYDVKM. This CDR3 region has 20 residues. The CDR3 coding sequence is TGTGCCAGCAGTTTAGGTGCCTCGCGGAAGGGGGCTTGGAGCAATCAGCCCCAGCATTTT. Protein product: CASSLGASRKGAWSNQPQHF. Combining the CDR3 with reference TRBV28 and TRBJ1-5 gives the whole variable domain DVKVTQSSRYLVKRTGEKVFLECVQDMDHENMFWYRQDPGLGLRLIYFSYDVKMKEKGDIPEGYSVSREKKERFSLILESASTNQTSMYLCASSLGASRKGAWSNQPQHFGDGTRLSIL.

V usage is TRBV9 and J usage is TRBJ1-1; D might be TRBD1 (5 bases). The length of the CDR3 is 14 residues. Per the germline V gene, CDR1 is SGDLS and CDR2 is YYNGEE. V dropped 3 bases and J dropped 6 bases, with 15 bases sitting between them. CDR3 loop: CASSAGALGPEAFF. The DNA for the CDR3 is TGTGCCAGCAGCGCTGGGGCCCTCGGCCCTGAAGCTTTCTTT.

This clone is termed medium-sized. The chain recombines TRBV19 with TRBJ2-3; 7 nucleotides align to TRBD1. The CDR3 runs 17 residues. V was clipped by 10 bases and J by 5 bases; unmatched bases: 21. Germline V gene lookup returns CDR1 LNHDA and CDR2 SQIVND (reference sequence). CDR3 residues: CANPPETGNNGVDTQYF. For the CDR3, the DNA is TGTGCCAACCCGCCGGAGACAGGGAATAATGGTGTAGATACGCAGTATTTT.

CDR3 protein: CASSPGFSYEQYF. The CDR3 nucleotides read TGTGCCAGCAGCCCAGGGTTCTCCTACGAGCAGTACTTC. This rearrangement joins TRBV5-6 to TRBJ2-7, with D tentatively TRBD1 (5 bases). The CDR3 is made up of 13 amino acids. Germline V gene lookup returns CDR1 SGHDT and CDR2 YYEEEE. V was cut by 4 bases and J by 0 bases, with 8 bases left in between.

V is TRBV4-2 and J is TRBJ2-7; D might be TRBD1 (5 bases). Germline lookup yields CDR1 LGHNA and CDR2 YNFKEQ. The CDR3 consists of 15 residues. V was shortened by 1 base and J by 0 bases, with 10 bases between the two germline ends. The CDR3 here is CASSQVAGLSYEQYF. DNA of the CDR3: TGTGCCAGCAGCCAAGTAGCAGGGCTCTCCTACGAGCAGTACTTC.

J is TRBJ2-1 and V is TRBV27; D might be TRBD2 (5 bases). The CDR3 has 12 amino acids. Trimming removed 10 bases at V and 4 bases at J, with 11 bases between. Germline values: CDR1 MNHEY, CDR2 SMNVEV (reference sequence). CDR3 amino acids: CATVSGYNEQFF. The CDR3 DNA follows: TGTGCCACCGTGAGCGGATACAATGAGCAGTTCTTC.

The chain links TRBV27 to TRBJ1-4; D is unclear. Germline CDR1 MNHEY, CDR2 SMNVEV (reference sequence). This CDR3 is built from 15 residues. Trimming pared 0 bases from V and 8 bases from J, leaving 13 bases between. CDR3 DNA sequence: TGTGCCAGCAGTTTATCGCTTCGAGTTAAGGAAAAACTGTTTTTT. It codes for CASSLSLRVKEKLFF.

This chain links TRBV4-2 with TRBJ2-3; TRBD1 matches at 8 bases. Per the germline V gene, CDR1 is LGHNA and CDR2 is YNFKEQ. This CDR3 region has 15 residues. With 2 bases clipped from V and 1 base from J, the junction kept 2 bases outside the gene matches. The CDR3 region is CASSQWGQGTDTQYF. The CDR3 bases are TGTGCCAGCAGCCAATGGGGACAGGGCACAGATACGCAGTATTTT.

V and J are TRBV29-1 and TRBJ2-2; 13 positions match TRBD2. V lost 1 base and J lost 1; bases outside the gene matches: 3. The CDR3 is made up of 17 amino acids. Germline V gene data show CDR1 as SQVTM and CDR2 as ANQGSEA. The DNA of the CDR3 is TGCAGCGTTGAAGTACGGACTAGCGGGAGGAACACCGGGGAGCTGTTTTTT. Encoded protein: CSVEVRTSGRNTGELFF.

This clone was seen just once. V and J are TRBV4-2 and TRBJ2-7, with 10 bases lining up with TRBD2. The CDR3 is 16 residues long. The germline gives CDR1 LGHNA, CDR2 YNFKEQ. V lost 0 bases, J lost 5 bases, and 7 bases stayed unmatched. DNA for the CDR3: TGTGCCAGCAGCCAAGATACAGCTAGCGGGAGTGACGAGCAGTACTTC. This translates into CASSQDTASGSDEQYF.

The rearrangement links TRBV7-8 to TRBJ1-2; D gene unclear. Trimming removed 2 bases at V and 2 bases at J, with 12 bases between. Germline V CDR1 and CDR2: SGHVS, FQNEAQ. The CDR3 runs to 15 residues. In DNA, the CDR3 is TGTGCCAGCAGCTTATCGCCCGACTACAACTATGGCTACACCTTC. This codes for CASSLSPDYNYGYTF. Full variable domain (missing parts from reference TRBV7-8 and TRBJ1-2): GAGVSQSPRYKVAKRGQDVALRCDPISGHVSLFWYQQALGQGPEFLTYFQNEAQLDKSGLPSDRFFAERPEGSVSTLKIQRTQQEDSAVYLCASSLSPDYNYGYTFGSGTRLTVV.

The rearrangement uses TRBV7-9 and TRBJ2-1; 11 bases align to TRBD1. Germline CDR1 reads SEHNR; CDR2 reads FQNEAQ (reference sequence). Trimming took 5 bases from V and 10 from J; bases not matched to a gene: 4. The CDR3 sequence is 13 residues long. The CDR3 reads CASSDGTGGEQFF. Here the CDR3 DNA reads TGTGCCAGCAGCGATGGGACAGGGGGGGAGCAGTTCTTC.

The chain recombines TRBV5-6 with TRBJ1-5, with 7 positions matching TRBD1. CDR1 and CDR2 (germline): SGHDT, YYEEEE. The V segment lost 3 bases and the J segment 4 bases; nucleotides outside the gene matches: 4. The CDR3 has 14 amino acids. The CDR3 coding sequence is TGTGCCAGCAGCTCCGGGACAGAGAATCAGCCCCAGCATTTT. It specifies CASSSGTENQPQHF.

This chain joins TRBV7-9 and TRBJ2-7, with 7 bases lining up with TRBD1. The length of the CDR3 is 14 residues. CDR1 is SEHNR, CDR2 FQNEAQ, per germline (reference sequence). After removal of 0 bases from V and 2 bases from J, the junction contained 1 base not matched to a gene. This CDR3 is CASSLAGQTYEQYF. In DNA, the CDR3 is TGTGCCAGCAGCTTAGCGGGACAGACCTACGAGCAGTACTTC. The full variable domain, with the rest looked up from reference TRBV7-9 and TRBJ2-7, is DTGVSQNPRHKITKRGQNVTFRCDPISEHNRLYWYRQTLGQGPEFLTYFQNEAQLEKSRLLSDRFSAERPKGSFSTLEIQRTEQGDSAMYLCASSLAGQTYEQYFGPGTRLTVT.

The chain couples TRBV7-9 to TRBJ2-7; 11 nucleotides align to TRBD1. V dropped 5 bases and J dropped 5; count of bases not matched to a gene: 2. This CDR3 is 13 amino acids long. The germline gives CDR1 SEHNR, CDR2 FQNEAQ (reference sequence). As DNA, the CDR3 is TGTGCCAGCAGCGGACAGGGGGCCGACGAGCAGTACTTC. Amino acids: CASSGQGADEQYF.

This clone has only one observation. The chain uses TRBV7-9 and TRBJ2-7; D perhaps matches TRBD2 (6 bases). V lost 5 bases to trimming and J lost 3 bases, with 14 bases between them. This CDR3 has 14 amino acids. Per germline, CDR1 SEHNR and CDR2 FQNEAQ (reference sequence). DNA for the CDR3: TGTGCCAGCAGCCCAGTAGCGGAGTACTACGAGCAGTACTTC. This sequence encodes CASSPVAEYYEQYF.